The next 32 T cell receptor beta chains were all read from a single sample in a study of shared clonotypes between healthy human individuals (dated by TCRdb to the early 2020s). The library came from the immunoSEQ multiplex PCR assay. In TCRdb, the immuneACCESS table is reduced to in-frame sequences with V and J assigned. These tables do not hold every clone; where another copy was compared, an unresolved V gene accounts for under half, and the others remain unexplained. The sample has roughly 2,300,000 clones on record, 85% to 95% of them singletons. Jointly, the top ten make up 0.37% of the sample. Sample: naive CD4+ T cells from PBMCs. The cell subset or site label here, explained by the study, means: CD45RA+ positively selected. These receptors originate from a man in his late teens or twenties in good health. Some clones in this sample may be carry-over from other donors' samples.

The rearrangement joins TRBV18 to TRBJ2-5; TRBD2 aligns across 9 bases. The CDR3 spans 15 residues. Trimming removed 4 bases from V and 2 bases from J; junction bases left unmatched: 5. Germline values: CDR1 KGHSH, CDR2 LQKENI. Here the CDR3 DNA reads TGTGCCAGCTCACGGGATAGCGGGAGTCAAGAGACCCAGTACTTC. It translates to CASSRDSGSQETQYF.

This chain joins TRBV5-1 and TRBJ2-2; D might be TRBD1 (5 bases). Germline CDR1 is SGHRS and CDR2 is YFSETQ. The V end lost 5 bases, the J end lost 1 base, and 9 bases lay between the germline ends. The CDR3 extends over 14 amino acids. CDR3 sequence reads: CASRRGQNTGELFF. CDR3 coding DNA: TGCGCCAGCAGACGAGGACAGAACACCGGGGAGCTGTTTTTT. The complete variable domain, with remaining parts taken from reference TRBV5-1 and TRBJ2-2, reads KAGVTQTPRYLIKTRGQQVTLSCSPISGHRSVSWYQQTPGQGLQFLFEYFSETQRNKGNFPGRFSGRQFSNSRSEMNVSTLELGDSALYLCASRRGQNTGELFFGEGSRLTVL.

The CDR3 coding sequence is TGCGCCAGCAGCACAGGGACTTCACCTAGCACAGATACGCAGTATTTT. This encodes CASSTGTSPSTDTQYF. This chain connects TRBV5-1 to TRBJ2-3; tentatively, D is TRBD1 or TRBD2 (6 bases each). This CDR3 contains 16 residues. Per the germline V gene, CDR1 is SGHRS and CDR2 is YFSETQ. V lost 4 bases, J lost 0 bases, and 15 bases lay in between.

In nucleotides, the CDR3 is TGTGCCAGCAGTTCAGGACGGGACAGGGTTGGTGGCTACACCTTC. This gives the protein CASSSGRDRVGGYTF. The J gene is TRBJ1-2, the V gene TRBV6-5, with TRBD1 matching 9 bases. Germline V lookup: CDR1 MNHEY, CDR2 SVGAGI. The CDR3 covers 15 residues. With 4 bases clipped from V and 7 bases from J, the junction kept 10 bases outside the gene matches.

A note on this clone: Other nucleotide sequences from this sample produce the same CDR3. The rearrangement uses TRBV6-6 and TRBJ2-5; D is unresolved. Trimming removed 2 bases at V and 3 bases at J, with 4 bases between. The CDR3 consists of 12 residues. From germline, CDR1 is MNHNY and CDR2 SVGAGI (reference sequence). The CDR3 nucleotides are TGTGCCAGCAGTTACGTAGAAGAGACCCAGTACTTC. Translating gives CASSYVEETQYF.

Only a few counts were recorded for this clone. V is TRBV28 and J is TRBJ1-1, with 7 bases fitting TRBD1. Germline V lookup: CDR1 MDHEN, CDR2 SYDVKM. This CDR3 is 12 amino acids long. Trimming at V came to 6 bases and at J to 10 bases, leaving 8 bases not matched to a gene. CDR3 region: CASRLTGVRAFF. CDR3 in DNA: TGTGCCAGCAGGCTCACAGGGGTGAGAGCTTTCTTT.

The rearrangement links TRBV5-1 to TRBJ1-1, with D perhaps matching TRBD1 (5 bases). Trimming removed 1 base at V and 4 bases at J, with 20 bases between. CDR1 is SGHRS and CDR2 is YFSETQ in the germline V gene. The CDR3 loop spans 17 amino acids. The CDR3 loop reads CASSLMVRWQGGTEAFF. In nucleotides, the CDR3 is TGCGCCAGCAGCTTGATGGTTCGTTGGCAGGGAGGCACTGAAGCTTTCTTT.

The chain uses TRBV5-1 and TRBJ2-7; D uncertain. V was clipped by 3 bases and J by 2 bases, with 9 bases between them. The CDR3 consists of 13 residues. Germline V lookup: CDR1 SGHRS, CDR2 YFSETQ. The CDR3 loop reads CASSSHSTYEQYF. The CDR3 nucleotides are TGCGCCAGCAGCTCCCACAGCACCTACGAGCAGTACTTC. The full variable domain, rest sourced from reference TRBV5-1 and TRBJ2-7, is KAGVTQTPRYLIKTRGQQVTLSCSPISGHRSVSWYQQTPGQGLQFLFEYFSETQRNKGNFPGRFSGRQFSNSRSEMNVSTLELGDSALYLCASSSHSTYEQYFGPGTRLTVT.

The chain carries TRBV10-3 and TRBJ2-3; 8 bases map to TRBD1. Germline V gene sequence: CDR1 ENHRY, CDR2 SYGVKD. The CDR3 runs to 13 residues. V lost 5 bases to trimming and J lost 5 bases; unmatched junction nucleotides: 3. The CDR3 DNA is TGTGCCATCAGTCCGACAGGGGTAGATACGCAGTATTTT. Translated: CAISPTGVDTQYF.

This sequence joins TRBV29-1 and TRBJ2-5; D possibly corresponds to TRBD1 (6 bases). The CDR3 runs 12 residues. Trimming removed 5 bases at V and 9 bases at J, with 16 bases between. Germline V lookup: CDR1 SQVTM, CDR2 ANQGSEA. The CDR3 is CSVSKDSRAQYF. CDR3 coding DNA: TGCAGCGTTTCCAAGGACAGCCGGGCCCAGTACTTC.

The count of this clone is one. The chain combines TRBV5-4 with TRBJ1-4; D remains unclear. The CDR3 has 16 residues. V was clipped by 1 base and J by 1 base, with 11 bases between them. In germline, CDR1 is SGHNT, CDR2 YYREEE (reference sequence). In nucleotides, the CDR3 is TGTGCCAGCAGCTTGAGTGCCAGGAGAACTAATGAAAAACTGTTTTTT. Its translation is CASSLSARRTNEKLFF.

The rearrangement links TRBV5-4 to TRBJ1-3; D remains unclear. Germline V gene sequence: CDR1 SGHNT, CDR2 YYREEE (reference sequence). V lost 0 bases to trimming and J lost 0 bases, with 7 bases between them. CDR3 length equals 15 residues. CDR3 protein: CASSLGLASGNTIYF. In DNA, the CDR3 is TGTGCCAGCAGCTTGGGGCTAGCCTCTGGAAACACCATATATTTT.

This clone showed up just once. The chain carries TRBV6-5 and TRBJ2-7; D may be TRBD2 (6 bases). The V end was cut by 2 bases, the J end by 6 bases, with 17 bases between. CDR1 and CDR2 from the germline V gene are MNHEY and SVGAGI. The CDR3 is 15 residues long. CDR3 coding DNA: TGTGCCAGCAGTTACGGAGGGGCAGTAACGGCCGAGCAGTACTTC. This translates into CASSYGGAVTAEQYF.

This clone was seen only a few times. The chain carries TRBV6-5 and TRBJ1-2; the D is unclear. Trimming stripped 2 bases from V and 9 bases from J, with 13 bases between. Germline assignment: CDR1 MNHEY and CDR2 SVGAGI. The CDR3 sequence is 13 residues long. The CDR3 protein is CASSYGRLGSYTF. CDR3 sequence (DNA): TGTGCCAGCAGTTACGGGAGACTGGGTAGCTACACCTTC.

The chain links TRBV28 to TRBJ2-3; D not resolved. The CDR3 loop spans 13 amino acids. Trimming removed 6 bases at V and 0 bases at J, with 7 bases between. In germline, CDR1 is MDHEN, CDR2 SYDVKM. The CDR3 nucleotides read TGTGCCAGCAGCTCATATAGCACAGATACGCAGTATTTT. It is translated as CASSSYSTDTQYF.

J is TRBJ2-5 and V is TRBV14; D assignment may be TRBD1 or TRBD2 (5 bases each). V was pared by 3 bases and J by 8 bases, with 16 bases between. CDR1 SGHDN and CDR2 FVKESK come from the germline V gene. This CDR3 comprises 14 residues. The CDR3 sequence: CASSHGTAESTQYF. The CDR3 coding sequence is TGTGCCAGCAGCCACGGGACGGCCGAGAGCACCCAGTACTTC. Filled out from reference TRBV14 and TRBJ2-5, the complete variable domain reads EAGVTQFPSHSVIEKGQTVTLRCDPISGHDNLYWYRRVMGKEIKFLLHFVKESKQDESGMPNNRFLAERTGGTYSTLKVQPAELEDSGVYFCASSHGTAESTQYFGPGTRLLVL.

The chain couples TRBV28 to TRBJ2-1; unclear D gene. CDR1 and CDR2 from the germline V gene are MDHEN and SYDVKM. This CDR3 comprises 16 residues. V lost 5 bases, J lost 9 bases, and 23 bases lay in between. CDR3 residues: CASSDHYSQPPGEQFF. CDR3 nucleotide sequence: TGTGCCAGCAGTGACCACTATAGTCAGCCCCCAGGTGAGCAGTTCTTC.

This chain links TRBV2 with TRBJ2-2; the match to TRBD1 covers 7 bases. This CDR3 region has 15 residues. V was clipped by 8 bases and J by 4 bases; unmatched bases: 10. Per the germline V gene, CDR1 is SNHLY and CDR2 is FYNNEI. DNA of the CDR3: TGTGCCAGCGTCGTGGGACAGTATATCACCGGGGAGCTGTTTTTT. Translation gives CASVVGQYITGELFF.

This chain joins TRBV9 and TRBJ2-5; perhaps TRBD1 as D (5 bases). This CDR3 has 15 amino acids. V was pared by 0 bases and J by 0 bases, with 9 bases between. Germline loops: CDR1 SGDLS, CDR2 YYNGEE. This chain's CDR3 is CASSVDAGYQETQYF. Written as DNA, the CDR3 is TGTGCCAGCAGCGTAGATGCAGGGTACCAAGAGACCCAGTACTTC.

The J gene is TRBJ1-1, the V gene TRBV4-3; D is unresolved. The germline V and J ends were trimmed by 0 bases and 4 bases, with 15 bases remaining between them. The CDR3 totals 16 residues. CDR1 LGHNA and CDR2 YSLEER come from the germline V gene. CDR3 amino acids: CASSQDHLGWGTEAFF. In nucleotides, the CDR3 is TGCGCCAGCAGCCAAGATCATCTGGGATGGGGCACTGAAGCTTTCTTT.

J is TRBJ2-7 and V is TRBV7-2; 8 bases fit TRBD2. The V and J ends lost 7 bases and 0 bases, in that order; junction bases with no gene match: 5. The germline V gene encodes CDR1 SGHTA and CDR2 FQGNSA. The CDR3 covers 14 residues. The CDR3 DNA sequence: TGTGCCAGCACCTCGGGAGGGAGCTCCTACGAGCAGTACTTC. Translating gives CASTSGGSSYEQYF.

The V call is TRBV5-1, the J call TRBJ2-3, with 8 bases fitting TRBD2. V trimming: 4 bases; J trimming: 0 bases; junction bases outside the gene matches: 7. This CDR3 region has 16 residues. CDR1 is SGHRS, CDR2 YFSETQ, per germline. In nucleotides, the CDR3 is TGCGCCAGCAGCAAAGGACTAGCTGCTAGCACAGATACGCAGTATTTT. It encodes CASSKGLAASTDTQYF.

This chain connects TRBV4-2 to TRBJ1-2; unclear D gene. Germline V gene data show CDR1 as LGHNA and CDR2 as YNFKEQ. The CDR3 extends over 15 amino acids. V shed 0 bases and J shed 5 bases, with 13 bases lying between them. This chain's CDR3 is CASSQDRTGGYGYTF. The DNA of the CDR3 is TGTGCCAGCAGCCAAGATCGGACGGGCGGGTATGGCTACACCTTC.

The CDR3 loop reads CASSLAGMGTEAFF. DNA for the CDR3: TGTGCCAGCAGCTTAGCTGGGATGGGCACTGAAGCTTTCTTT. This sequence joins TRBV7-9 and TRBJ1-1; D gene uncertain. Germline CDR1 and CDR2: SEHNR and FQNEAQ (reference sequence). The CDR3 contains 14 residues. Trimming removed 0 bases at V and 4 bases at J, with 9 bases between.

The V gene is TRBV28, the J gene TRBJ2-1; 7 bases fit TRBD1. Unmatched junction bases numbered 6, after V lost 3 bases and J lost 13 bases. In germline, CDR1 is MDHEN, CDR2 SYDVKM. The CDR3 runs 12 residues. DNA for the CDR3: TGTGCCAGCAGTTTCGACAGGGCTTCACAGTTCTTC. This translates into CASSFDRASQFF.

This clone was detected once. This rearrangement joins TRBV7-2 to TRBJ2-2; a possible D gene is TRBD2 (5 bases). This CDR3 region has 16 residues. Germline V gene data show CDR1 as SGHTA and CDR2 as FQGNSA. The V end was cut by 5 bases, the J end by 6 bases, with 19 bases between. CDR3 sequence (DNA): TGTGCCAGCAGCCCTCGGCCCGGGGTAGGAGCCGGGGAGCTGTTTTTT. Translation gives CASSPRPGVGAGELFF.

V and J are TRBV7-9 and TRBJ2-1; D is perhaps TRBD1 (5 bases). The length of the CDR3 is 14 residues. CDR1 and CDR2 from the germline V gene are SEHNR and FQNEAQ (reference sequence). The V and J ends lost 7 bases and 0 bases respectively, with 10 bases between them. The CDR3, as DNA: TGTGCCAGCACCGACAGAGGCTCCTACAATGAGCAGTTCTTC. Translated: CASTDRGSYNEQFF.

This chain uses TRBV28 with TRBJ2-7, with TRBD1 identical over 8 bases. Germline V gene sequence: CDR1 MDHEN, CDR2 SYDVKM. V was pared by 6 bases and J by 7 bases, with 11 bases of the junction left unmatched. The CDR3 is 14 residues long. In DNA form, the CDR3 reads TGTGCCAGCAGGGCAGGGGGCACGGTGGGGGAGCAGTACTTC. Translated: CASRAGGTVGEQYF.

The V call is TRBV12-1, the J call TRBJ1-5. TRBV12-1 is marked as a pseudogene. The CDR3 totals 9 residues. In DNA, the CDR3 is TGTGCCAGCCCCACCACCCAGCATTTT. It encodes CASPTTQHF.

The chain joins TRBV27 to TRBJ1-2; 9 bases line up with TRBD1. The V gene's germline CDR1 is MNHEY and CDR2 SMNVEV (reference sequence). After removal of 4 bases from V and 4 bases from J, the junction contained 16 bases not matched to a gene. This CDR3 region has 18 residues. The CDR3 is CASSSLSWDRAEFYGYTF. DNA of the CDR3: TGTGCCAGCAGTTCCCTCTCATGGGACAGGGCGGAATTCTATGGCTACACCTTC.

The chain has TRBV28 and TRBJ1-4; D may be TRBD1 (5 bases). The germline CDR1 and CDR2 sequences are MDHEN and SYDVKM. There are 15 residues in the CDR3. V was cut by 6 bases and J by 8 bases, with 19 bases left in between. The CDR3 nucleotides read TGTGCCAGCAGCCCGGCCGGGGGTGGAGGGGAAAAACTGTTTTTT. Encoded protein: CASSPAGGGGEKLFF. The full variable domain, in which reference TRBV28 and TRBJ1-4 provide the parts outside the CDR3, is DVKVTQSSRYLVKRTGEKVFLECVQDMDHENMFWYRQDPGLGLRLIYFSYDVKMKEKGDIPEGYSVSREKKERFSLILESASTNQTSMYLCASSPAGGGGEKLFFGSGTQLSVL.

This clone appeared once. This chain connects TRBV7-2 to TRBJ2-7, with 8 bases aligning to TRBD1. In germline, CDR1 is SGHTA, CDR2 FQGNSA. This CDR3 is built from 14 residues. Trimming removed 4 bases from V and 3 bases from J; junction bases left unmatched: 5. This CDR3 is CASSSRGLHYEQYF. The CDR3 DNA reads as TGTGCCAGCAGCTCCAGGGGGCTACACTACGAGCAGTACTTC.